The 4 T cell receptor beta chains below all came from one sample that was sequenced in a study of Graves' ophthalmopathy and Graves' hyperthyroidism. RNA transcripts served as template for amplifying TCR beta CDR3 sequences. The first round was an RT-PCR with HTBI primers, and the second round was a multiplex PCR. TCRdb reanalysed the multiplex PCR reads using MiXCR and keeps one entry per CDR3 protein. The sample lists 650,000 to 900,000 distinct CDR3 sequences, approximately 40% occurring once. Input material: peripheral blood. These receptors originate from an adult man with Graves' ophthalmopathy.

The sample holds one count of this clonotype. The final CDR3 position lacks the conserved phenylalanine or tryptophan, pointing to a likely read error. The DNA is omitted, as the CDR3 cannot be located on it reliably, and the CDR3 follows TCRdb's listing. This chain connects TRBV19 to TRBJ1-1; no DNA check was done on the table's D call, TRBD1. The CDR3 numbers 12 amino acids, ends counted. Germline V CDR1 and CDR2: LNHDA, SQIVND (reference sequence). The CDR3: CASSKSRTGVFL.

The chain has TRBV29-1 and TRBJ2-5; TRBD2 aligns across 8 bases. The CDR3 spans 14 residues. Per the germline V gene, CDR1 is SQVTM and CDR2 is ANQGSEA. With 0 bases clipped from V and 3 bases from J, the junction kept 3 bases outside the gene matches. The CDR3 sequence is CSVEDRGGKETQYF. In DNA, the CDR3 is TGCAGCGTTGAAGACCGGGGGGGAAAAGAGACCCAGTACTTC.

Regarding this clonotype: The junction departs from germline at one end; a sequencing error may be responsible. In nucleotides, the CDR3 is TGTGCCATCAGTGAGGGTTTCGGTGGCGTAACGACAGGGGTCGAATCGGTGGGCTACGAGCAGTACTTC. Protein product: CAISEGFGGVTTGVESVGYEQYF. V and J are TRBV2 and TRBJ2-7, with TRBD1 identical over 8 bases. This CDR3 region has 23 residues. Per germline, CDR1 SNHLY and CDR2 FYNNEI.

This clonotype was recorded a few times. Written as DNA, the CDR3 is TGTGCCAGCAGCGCCCCGCCTGAGACCCAGTACTTC. It is translated as CASSAPPETQYF. This rearrangement joins TRBV7-9 to TRBJ2-5; unclear D gene. Germline values: CDR1 SEHNR, CDR2 FQNEAQ (reference sequence). Trimming left V 5 bases short and J 5 bases short, with 9 bases between. The CDR3 covers 12 residues.